These 2 T cell receptor beta chains came from one sample sequenced in a study of OX40 agonist ivuxolimab in advanced cancers. Data came from immunoSEQ multiplex PCR; TCRdb stores just in-frame clones and leaves some out. This repertoire shows 7,500 to 10,000 clones, 70% found once; its top ten account for approximately 30%. Sequencing was performed on CD4+ or CD8+ T cells sorted from blood, taken in a trial of the OX40 agonist ivuxolimab. The receptors were gathered from an adult with an advanced solid tumor such as melanoma, head and neck, liver or kidney cancer.

This CDR3 is CAIGGGLAAGTDTQYF. As DNA, the CDR3 is TGTGCCATCGGGGGGGGACTAGCGGCCGGAACAGATACGCAGTATTTT. The rearrangement joins TRBV10-3 to TRBJ2-3, with 11 bases matching TRBD2. J lost 3 bases, V lost 8 bases, and 10 bases had no gene match. The CDR3 is 16 amino acids. Germline V gives CDR1 ENHRY, CDR2 SYGVKD.

This clone was observed a few times. The rearrangement links TRBV27 to TRBJ1-1; unclear D gene. This CDR3 is built from 13 residues. The V and J ends lost 2 bases and 10 bases respectively, with 14 bases between them. Germline CDR1 reads MNHEY; CDR2 reads SMNVEV (reference sequence). The DNA of the CDR3 is TGTGCCAGCAGTTTAGACCCGCAAGGTTCAGCTTTCTTT. This sequence encodes CASSLDPQGSAFF.